Listed here are 21 T cell receptor beta chains from one sample, sequenced in a study of blood T cells in healthy people across ages. Primers used in a second PCR of roughly 6 to 12 cycles were a sample-barcoded 5' primer and a J-beta primer mix. From the 5' RACE reads, TCRdb called clonotypes with MiXCR, one entry per CDR3 protein. The data hold about 640,000 distinct CDR3 sequences, with approximately 50% observed a single time. Sequencing was performed on blood. These receptors were collected from a man in his 60s in good health.

The chain couples TRBV25-1 to TRBJ2-5; no clear D. Germline V lookup: CDR1 MGHDK, CDR2 SYGVNS. Trimming cost V 7 bases and J 4 bases, with 16 bases left between them. The CDR3 consists of 14 residues. CDR3 nucleotides: TGTGCCAGCACCAGAACAGAAAGTTCAGAGACCCAGTACTTC. Translated: CASTRTESSETQYF.

This clonotype has at least ten counts. The chain couples TRBV29-1 to TRBJ2-1, with D possibly matching TRBD2 (6 bases). Trimming pared 5 bases from V and 7 bases from J, leaving 12 bases between. There are 12 residues in the CDR3. Germline V gene sequence: CDR1 SQVTM, CDR2 ANQGSEA. The CDR3 region has the DNA TGCAGCGTTTCCCGACTAGAAAATGAGCAGTTCTTC. Its protein product is CSVSRLENEQFF.

V is TRBV11-2 and J is TRBJ2-1, with D possibly matching TRBD1 (6 bases). Deletions cut 3 bases from V and 3 bases from J, with 15 bases between. This CDR3 spans 16 amino acids. Looked up from germline, CDR1 is SGHAT and CDR2 is FQNNGV. The CDR3, as DNA: TGTGCCAGCAGCTTTTTAGCGAGGGGGAACTACAATGAGCAGTTCTTC. It yields the protein CASSFLARGNYNEQFF.

The table lists this clonotype with a count of one. The J gene is TRBJ2-5, the V gene TRBV5-1, with D tentatively TRBD1 (5 bases). Germline assignment: CDR1 SGHRS and CDR2 YFSETQ. V gave up 1 base and J gave up 0 bases, with 10 bases separating them. The length of the CDR3 is 15 residues. The CDR3 nucleotides are TGCGCCAGCAGCTTGTTGCTGACAGACCAAGAGACCCAGTACTTC. Translated: CASSLLLTDQETQYF.

The V gene is TRBV4-1, the J gene TRBJ1-1; a weak D match, TRBD1 (6 bases). The ends were cut back, 0 bases at V and 4 bases at J, with 18 bases in the middle. CDR3 length equals 17 residues. Germline CDR1 is MGHRA and CDR2 is YSYEKL. The CDR3 loop is CASSQETRTAHGTEAFF. The CDR3 region has the DNA TGCGCCAGCAGCCAAGAGACGAGGACAGCCCATGGCACTGAAGCTTTCTTT.

Notes on this clonotype: A much larger clone differs from this one at a single base, so this may be a read error. The rearrangement uses TRBV20-1 and TRBJ2-1, with no clear D. This CDR3 is built from 15 residues. Germline loops: CDR1 DFQATT, CDR2 SNEGSKA (reference sequence). The DNA for the CDR3 is TGCAGTGCTAGCACTCTCTTTGACACCCACAATGGGCAGTTCTTC. As protein: CSASTLFDTHNGQFF.

The chain has TRBV2 and TRBJ1-2; maybe TRBD1 (6 bases). This CDR3 spans 14 amino acids. Trimming removed 9 bases at V and 3 bases at J, with 17 bases between. Germline-derived CDR1 and CDR2 are SNHLY and FYNNEI. CDR3 sequence (DNA): TGTGCCAGAGCGGGACAACCGGTGTACTATGGCTACACCTTC. Translating gives CARAGQPVYYGYTF.

CDR3 loop: CSASGGQDHSTNYGYTF. Here the CDR3 DNA reads TGCAGTGCTAGCGGGGGACAGGACCACTCCACTAACTATGGCTACACCTTC. V gene TRBV20-1 combines with J gene TRBJ1-2; TRBD1 matches 8 bases. CDR1 and CDR2 from the germline V gene are DFQATT and SNEGSKA (reference sequence). The CDR3 consists of 17 residues. V shed 3 bases, J shed 0 bases, and the junction held 12 bases outside the gene matches.

The J gene is TRBJ2-5, the V gene TRBV3-1; no firm D call. This CDR3 spans 12 amino acids. V was pared by 3 bases and J by 1 base, with 3 bases between. Germline assignment: CDR1 LGHDT and CDR2 YNNKEL (reference sequence). The CDR3 spells CASSQSQETQYF. The CDR3 DNA is TGTGCCAGCAGCCAGAGCCAAGAGACCCAGTACTTC.

There are a few counts of this clonotype. The genes are TRBV25-1 and TRBJ2-1, with D perhaps being TRBD1 or TRBD2 (6 bases each). CDR3 length equals 13 residues. Germline CDR1 and CDR2: MGHDK and SYGVNS. Trimming took 5 bases from V and 13 from J, leaving 18 bases between them. The CDR3 DNA reads as TGTGCCAGCAGTATAATTCAACAGGGAGGCCAGTTCTTC. Amino acids: CASSIIQQGGQFF.

This clonotype was counted a few times. V usage is TRBV24-1 and J usage is TRBJ2-3, with unresolved D. Trimming shortened V by 7 bases and J by 3 bases, and 4 bases separated the two germline ends. The length of the CDR3 is 11 residues. Germline V CDR1 and CDR2: KGHDR, SFDVKD. CDR3 protein: CATRGTDTQYF. DNA for the CDR3: TGTGCCACCAGAGGGACAGATACGCAGTATTTT.

This clonotype has only a few counts. The V call is TRBV7-9, the J call TRBJ2-1, with 9 bases identical to TRBD1. The CDR3 spans 15 residues. V lost 5 bases, J lost 2 bases, and 4 bases stayed unmatched. The V gene's germline CDR1 is SEHNR and CDR2 FQNEAQ (reference sequence). This CDR3 reads CASSVGTGPYNEQFF. CDR3 in DNA: TGTGCCAGCAGCGTCGGGACAGGGCCCTACAATGAGCAGTTCTTC. Based on the CDR3 plus reference TRBV7-9 and TRBJ2-1, the full variable domain is DTGVSQNPRHKITKRGQNVTFRCDPISEHNRLYWYRQTLGQGPEFLTYFQNEAQLEKSRLLSDRFSAERPKGSFSTLEIQRTEQGDSAMYLCASSVGTGPYNEQFFGPGTRLTVL.

The chain employs TRBV7-9 and TRBJ1-2; tentatively, D is TRBD1 (6 bases). This CDR3 comprises 16 residues. Germline assignment: CDR1 SEHNR and CDR2 FQNEAQ (reference sequence). Trimming left V 5 bases short and J 6 bases short, with 22 bases between. DNA for the CDR3: TGTGCCAGCAGCCCGGCCGACAGGCCCCTCCTTGATGGCTACACCTTC. It codes for CASSPADRPLLDGYTF.

In this sample, this clonotype turned up once. The gene calls are TRBV7-9 and TRBJ2-5; possibly TRBD1 for D (6 bases). V lost 8 bases to trimming and J lost 6 bases, with 16 bases between them. CDR3 length: 13 residues. The germline gives CDR1 SEHNR, CDR2 FQNEAQ (reference sequence). The CDR3 region is CASGIQGLQTQYF. The CDR3 coding sequence is TGTGCCAGCGGAATACAGGGATTGCAGACCCAGTACTTC. The full variable domain, rest sourced from reference TRBV7-9 and TRBJ2-5, is DTGVSQNPRHKITKRGQNVTFRCDPISEHNRLYWYRQTLGQGPEFLTYFQNEAQLEKSRLLSDRFSAERPKGSFSTLEIQRTEQGDSAMYLCASGIQGLQTQYFGPGTRLLVL.

This rearrangement joins TRBV29-1 to TRBJ2-3, with 7 bases identical to TRBD2. Germline CDR1 reads SQVTM; CDR2 reads ANQGSEA. The V segment lost 7 bases and the J segment 6 bases; nucleotides outside the gene matches: 10. This CDR3 contains 13 residues. The CDR3 loop reads CSGLTSSHDTQYF. As DNA, the CDR3 is TGCAGCGGATTGACTAGCTCTCACGATACGCAGTATTTT.

This clonotype was picked up a small number of times. The gene calls are TRBV5-1 and TRBJ2-5; weak D call: TRBD2 (7 bases). The V end was cut by 0 bases, the J end by 4 bases, with 13 bases between. Germline V gives CDR1 SGHRS, CDR2 YFSETQ. This CDR3 is built from 15 residues. The CDR3 here is CASSLEVGGPETQYF. CDR3 in DNA: TGCGCCAGCAGCTTGGAGGTGGGGGGGCCAGAGACCCAGTACTTC.

This clonotype was counted a single time. V gene TRBV9 combines with J gene TRBJ2-5; 9 bases align to TRBD2. The V and J ends lost 0 bases and 5 bases, in that order; junction bases with no gene match: 8. CDR3 size: 16 residues. Germline V gives CDR1 SGDLS, CDR2 YYNGEE. This chain's CDR3 is CASSVALRGGRETQYF. CDR3 coding DNA: TGTGCCAGCAGCGTAGCTTTGCGGGGGGGCCGCGAGACCCAGTACTTC.

The chain links TRBV10-3 to TRBJ1-5; tentatively, D is TRBD1 (5 bases). The CDR3 totals 13 residues. Per the germline V gene, CDR1 is ENHRY and CDR2 is SYGVKD. V gave up 6 bases and J gave up 7 bases, with 13 bases separating them. The CDR3 is CAIRRDLGQPQHF. The CDR3 DNA reads as TGTGCCATCAGGAGGGACCTGGGCCAGCCCCAGCATTTT.

This chain connects TRBV11-2 to TRBJ2-5, with a weak D call TRBD2 (6 bases). The CDR3 runs 17 residues. Per the germline V gene, CDR1 is SGHAT and CDR2 is FQNNGV. The ends were cut back, 0 bases at V and 1 base at J, with 15 bases in the middle. The CDR3 DNA reads TGTGCCAGCAGCTTAGACCCCCCATCCGGGGGCCAAGAGACCCAGTACTTC. Translated, it gives CASSLDPPSGGQETQYF.

The chain uses TRBV29-1 and TRBJ2-1, with 7 bases identical to TRBD1. CDR3 length: 15 amino acids. CDR1 is SQVTM, CDR2 ANQGSEA, per germline. V trimming: 3 bases; J trimming: 8 bases; junction bases outside the gene matches: 13. As DNA, the CDR3 is TGCAGCGTTGACCTGACAGGGTCCGCTTACGATGAGCAGTTCTTC. Translation gives CSVDLTGSAYDEQFF.

The DNA for the CDR3 is TGCGCCAGCAGCTTGGTCGCCTACGAGCAGTACTTC. This encodes CASSLVAYEQYF. The V and J genes are TRBV5-1 and TRBJ2-7; no clear D. Per the germline V gene, CDR1 is SGHRS and CDR2 is YFSETQ. CDR3 length: 12 amino acids. Deletions cut 0 bases from V and 2 bases from J, with 3 bases between.